This record looks at one T cell receptor beta chain sequence and its context. Its matching antigen is unknown. The source of the sample is a study of shared clonotypes between healthy human individuals. The wider study: There were three CD4 naive, three CD4 memory, two CD8 naive and one CD8 memory plates per donor. Study-wide points: Sharing across four donors was highest in naive CD4 (roughly 5%) and lowest in memory CD8 (roughly 0.4%). Read depth was anticipated to influence clonotype sharing among donors.

In the original analysis: Without quality scores, immunoSEQ junctional reads could not be filtered like full-length reads. This table comes from immunoSEQ multiplex PCR, and its TCRdb copy is limited to in-frame clones, with some not included. D and trimming come from the DNA, and the V and J calls and clone size come from that table. This sample has 750,000 to 1,000,000 clones, with over 90% found just once. Terminally differentiated effector memory CD45RA+ cells were excluded by CCR7 positive selection of CD45RO-negative cells. Trimming removed 1 base at V and 2 bases at J, with 10 bases between. Germline V gene sequence: CDR1 LGHNA, CDR2 YNFKEQ. The CDR3 runs 15 residues.

The chain links TRBV4-2 to TRBJ2-3; D may be TRBD1 (6 bases). The TCR comes from a young man in good health. The sample taken for sequencing was naive CD8+ T cells sorted from blood. This CDR3 is CASSQGGRDTDTQYF. The CDR3 DNA follows: TGTGCCAGCAGCCAAGGGGGGCGCGACACAGATACGCAGTATTTT.